Following are 30 T cell receptor beta chains from one sample sequenced in a study of blood T cell repertoires in COVID-19 (dated by TCRdb to the early 2020s). Library construction relied on the immunoSEQ multiplex PCR assay. Drawn from immuneACCESS, this table holds only the in-frame rearrangements with V and J called that TCRdb kept. Clones are partly lost; checked studies trace under half to an unresolved V gene and leave the rest unexplained. The sample table records 150,000 to 200,000 clones; 75% to 90% of these occur just once. Approximately 11% of the sample belongs to the ten largest clones. Sequenced sample: peripheral blood. The receptor source for this set is a human donor with active or convalescent COVID-19. The donor label of this sample is uncertain.

The chain combines TRBV30 with TRBJ2-2; 9 bases are a match to TRBD1. Germline values: CDR1 GTSNPN, CDR2 SVGIG (reference sequence). The CDR3 spans 15 residues. V shed 4 bases, J shed 3 bases, and the junction held 6 bases outside the gene matches. CDR3 DNA: TGTGCCTGGAATCCCGGGACAGGGTACACCGGGGAGCTGTTTTTT. Protein product: CAWNPGTGYTGELFF.

This clone showed up many times. V usage is TRBV3-1 (or the pseudogene TRBV3-2) and J usage is TRBJ2-3; TRBD2 aligns across 7 bases. After removal of 1 base from V and 10 bases from J, the junction contained 17 bases not matched to a gene. The CDR3 has 17 amino acids. Germline V gene data show CDR1 as LGHDT and CDR2 as YNNKEL (reference sequence). CDR3 loop: CASSQGSHRAGYEAQYF. The CDR3 DNA is TGTGCCAGCAGCCAAGGATCACATAGAGCGGGGTATGAGGCGCAGTATTTT.

The J gene is TRBJ2-7, the V gene TRBV11-2; 10 bases match TRBD2. The germline V gene encodes CDR1 SGHAT and CDR2 FQNNGV. The length of the CDR3 is 16 residues. V shed 1 base and J 4 bases; nucleotides not matched to a gene: 7. The CDR3 region has the DNA TGTGCCAGCAGCTTAGGTCCTAGCGGGGGCAAGTACGAGCAGTACTTC. Its translation is CASSLGPSGGKYEQYF.

The V call is TRBV18, the J call TRBJ1-1, with 8 nucleotides matching TRBD1. This CDR3 region has 15 residues. Germline trimming cut 4 bases from V and 1 base from J; bases unmatched to any gene: 5. Germline V gene data show CDR1 as KGHSH and CDR2 as LQKENI. The CDR3 DNA follows: TGTGCCAGCTCACTGGGAGGGACAGGGAACACTGAAGCTTTCTTT. This encodes CASSLGGTGNTEAFF.

This clone was counted once. The chain combines TRBV3-1 (or the pseudogene TRBV3-2) with TRBJ2-5; D unresolved. V was pared by 1 base and J by 2 bases, with 11 bases between. Germline values: CDR1 LGHDT, CDR2 YNNKEL (reference sequence). This CDR3 has 15 amino acids. CDR3 DNA sequence: TGTGCCAGCAGCCAAGTCCGTCCTATTCAAGAGACCCAGTACTTC. Protein product: CASSQVRPIQETQYF.

V gene TRBV14 combines with J gene TRBJ1-4, with TRBD1 identical over 8 bases. The trim removed 3 bases at V and 8 bases at J, leaving 5 bases unmatched. The CDR3 contains 14 residues. Germline V gene lookup returns CDR1 SGHDN and CDR2 FVKESK. In DNA form, the CDR3 reads TGTGCCAGCAGCCAGCAGGGGGCGCGGGAAAAACTGTTTTTT. Translating gives CASSQQGAREKLFF.

The J gene is TRBJ2-2, the V gene TRBV7-9, with D possibly matching TRBD2 (7 bases). The CDR3 consists of 16 residues. The V gene lost 5 bases and the J gene lost 0 bases, with 13 bases spanning the gap. Germline CDR1 reads SEHNR; CDR2 reads FQNEAQ (reference sequence). The CDR3 protein is CASSPGGGPNTGELFF. CDR3 DNA sequence: TGTGCCAGCAGCCCGGGCGGGGGCCCGAACACCGGGGAGCTGTTTTTT.

The chain is built from TRBV6-2 or TRBV6-3 and TRBJ1-5; D is undetermined. This CDR3 has 13 amino acids. Germline CDR1 MNHEY, CDR2 SVGEGT. With 2 bases removed from V and 2 bases from J, the gap between germline ends came to 4 bases. The CDR3 region has the DNA TGTGCCAGCAGTTACAGCCGCAATCAGCCCCAGCATTTT. Protein: CASSYSRNQPQHF.

CDR3 loop: CASSKGGETDTQYF. The CDR3 nucleotides are TGTGCCAGCAGTAAAGGGGGCGAAACAGATACGCAGTATTTT. The genes are TRBV2 and TRBJ2-3; TRBD1 agrees at 7 bases. V lost 5 bases and J lost 3; bases outside the gene matches: 5. CDR3 size: 14 residues. CDR1 and CDR2 from the germline V gene are SNHLY and FYNNEI.

The V gene is TRBV3-1 (or the pseudogene TRBV3-2), the J gene TRBJ2-1, with 7 bases lining up with TRBD2. With 2 bases clipped from V and 3 bases from J, the junction kept 4 bases outside the gene matches. Germline CDR1 and CDR2: LGHDT and YNNKEL (reference sequence). The CDR3 runs to 15 residues. DNA of the CDR3: TGTGCCAGCAGCCAATACGGGGAGGGCTACAATGAGCAGTTCTTC. It translates to CASSQYGEGYNEQFF.

This chain connects TRBV7-9 to TRBJ2-1; the D is unclear. Trimming removed 5 bases at V and 8 bases at J, with 13 bases between. This CDR3 has 13 amino acids. In germline, CDR1 is SEHNR, CDR2 FQNEAQ (reference sequence). The CDR3 nucleotides are TGTGCCAGCAGCCCCTCAGGTGGGTATGAGCAGTTCTTC. Protein sequence: CASSPSGGYEQFF.

The V and J genes are TRBV10-2 and TRBJ1-5; maybe TRBD1 (5 bases). The CDR3 is 13 amino acids. Germline lookup yields CDR1 WSHSY and CDR2 SAAADI. The V gene lost 4 bases and the J gene lost 10 bases, with 14 bases spanning the gap. The CDR3 loop is CASSAQGVVPQHF. The DNA of the CDR3 is TGCGCCAGCAGTGCCCAGGGTGTGGTCCCCCAGCATTTT.

This rearrangement joins TRBV9 to TRBJ1-6; possible D gene TRBD1, 5 bases. The V gene's germline CDR1 is SGDLS and CDR2 YYNGEE. The germline V and J ends were trimmed by 2 bases and 8 bases, with 14 bases remaining between them. There are 15 residues in the CDR3. CDR3 loop: CASSVSQGSDSPLHF. CDR3 nucleotide sequence: TGTGCCAGCAGCGTCTCTCAGGGATCTGATTCACCCCTCCACTTT.

V gene TRBV12-5 combines with J gene TRBJ2-1; 7 positions match TRBD1. The germline CDR1 and CDR2 sequences are LGHNT and FRNRAP. After removal of 3 bases from V and 5 bases from J, the junction contained 7 bases not matched to a gene. The CDR3 has 15 residues. CDR3 bases: TGTGCTAGTGGTTTTCCCGGGACAGACAACAATGAGCAGTTCTTC. Protein: CASGFPGTDNNEQFF.

This clone was counted once. The V and J genes are TRBV19 and TRBJ2-1; D is possibly TRBD1 (6 bases). The CDR3 is 14 amino acids. Trimming removed 5 bases at V and 7 bases at J, with 15 bases between. In germline, CDR1 is LNHDA, CDR2 SQIVND (reference sequence). The CDR3 nucleotides are TGTGCCAGTAGTCGCCGCATCACAGGGAATGAGCAGTTCTTC. The encoded protein is CASSRRITGNEQFF.

V and J are TRBV10-3 and TRBJ1-1; 8 bases fit TRBD1. The ends lost 7 bases at V and 1 base at J; junction bases unmatched: 2. This CDR3 has 13 amino acids. Germline V gives CDR1 ENHRY, CDR2 SYGVKD. CDR3 sequence: CAITDRANTEAFF. Written as DNA, the CDR3 is TGTGCCATCACGGACAGGGCGAACACTGAAGCTTTCTTT.

This clone was seen just once. The V call is TRBV7-8, the J call TRBJ2-7; 9 bases agree with TRBD2. The CDR3 runs to 15 residues. V lost 5 bases and J lost 4; bases outside the gene matches: 9. Germline loops: CDR1 SGHVS, CDR2 FQNEAQ. The CDR3 nucleotides read TGTGCCAGCAGCCACCTTGGACTAGCGACTTACGAGCAGTACTTC. It yields the protein CASSHLGLATYEQYF.

The V and J genes are TRBV5-5 and TRBJ2-2; 7 positions agree with TRBD2. The CDR3 runs to 16 residues. The V and J ends lost 0 bases and 3 bases, in that order; junction bases with no gene match: 5. CDR1 is SGHKS and CDR2 is YYEKEE in the germline V gene (reference sequence). The CDR3 sequence is CASSLAAGDYTGELFF. CDR3 nucleotide sequence: TGTGCCAGCAGCTTGGCGGCGGGGGACTACACCGGGGAGCTGTTTTTT. Full variable domain (remainder filled in from reference TRBV5-5 and TRBJ2-2): DAGVTQSPTHLIKTRGQQVTLRCSPISGHKSVSWYQQVLGQGPQFIFQYYEKEERGRGNFPDRFSARQFPNYSSELNVNALLLGDSALYLCASSLAAGDYTGELFFGEGSRLTVL.

V usage is TRBV5-6 and J usage is TRBJ1-2; 8 bases map to TRBD1. Germline CDR1 SGHDT, CDR2 YYEEEE. The CDR3 is 13 residues long. J was trimmed by 4 bases and V by 7 bases; bases with no gene match: 6. The CDR3 sequence: CASGIGQGYGYTF. In DNA, the CDR3 is TGTGCCAGCGGGATCGGACAGGGCTATGGCTACACCTTC.

The chain couples TRBV7-2 to TRBJ2-7; 9 nucleotides line up with TRBD1. The V gene end was trimmed by 3 bases and the J gene end by 6 bases; junction bases not matched to a gene: 3. There are 13 residues in the CDR3. The germline CDR1 and CDR2 sequences are SGHTA and FQGNSA. For the CDR3, the DNA is TGTGCCAGCAGCTTGGGACAGGGCGGCGAGCAGTACTTC. Translating it yields CASSLGQGGEQYF.

This rearrangement joins TRBV5-1 to TRBJ2-7, with 7 bases lining up with TRBD1. The V gene end was trimmed by 4 bases and the J gene end by 2 bases; junction bases not matched to a gene: 9. This CDR3 region has 15 residues. The germline V gene encodes CDR1 SGHRS and CDR2 YFSETQ. CDR3 sequence reads: CASSQDGTVAYEQYF. The CDR3 coding sequence is TGCGCCAGCAGCCAAGACGGGACAGTGGCCTACGAGCAGTACTTC.

As concerns this clone: Other DNA sequences in this specimen translate into the identical CDR3. The gene calls are TRBV9 and TRBJ1-2, with 7 positions matching TRBD1. Germline CDR1 reads SGDLS; CDR2 reads YYNGEE. CDR3 length: 11 amino acids. J gave up 7 bases and V 3 bases, and 0 bases lay outside the gene matches. The CDR3 loop is CASSAGGGYTF. CDR3 coding DNA: TGTGCCAGCAGCGCAGGGGGTGGCTACACCTTC.

This chain links TRBV14 with TRBJ1-1; no definite D call. This CDR3 region has 13 residues. The V and J ends lost 1 base and 1 base respectively, with 4 bases between them. Germline V gives CDR1 SGHDN, CDR2 FVKESK. The CDR3 coding sequence is TGTGCCAGCAGCCAAGGGGCGAACACTGAAGCTTTCTTT. Encoded protein: CASSQGANTEAFF. Using reference TRBV14 and TRBJ1-1 for the parts outside the CDR3, the full variable domain is EAGVTQFPSHSVIEKGQTVTLRCDPISGHDNLYWYRRVMGKEIKFLLHFVKESKQDESGMPNNRFLAERTGGTYSTLKVQPAELEDSGVYFCASSQGANTEAFFGQGTRLTVV.

V is TRBV6-2 or TRBV6-3 and J is TRBJ1-6; D remains unclear. The CDR3 has 14 residues. Trimming left V 2 bases short and J 8 bases short, with 10 bases between. The germline V gene has CDR1 MNHEY and CDR2 SVGEGT. This CDR3 is CASSYVTSDSPLHF. The CDR3 bases are TGTGCCAGCAGTTACGTGACTTCAGATTCACCCCTCCACTTT.

V usage is TRBV4-1 and J usage is TRBJ2-1; TRBD2 is a possible D gene (6 bases). Deletions cut 1 base from V and 4 bases from J, with 11 bases between. This CDR3 is built from 15 residues. CDR1 and CDR2 from the germline V gene are MGHRA and YSYEKL. This CDR3 is CASSQGSGPYNEQFF. DNA of the CDR3: TGCGCCAGCAGCCAAGGTAGCGGACCTTACAATGAGCAGTTCTTC.

This chain joins TRBV2 and TRBJ1-3, with D perhaps TRBD1 (6 bases). Trimming removed 5 bases from V and 1 base from J, with 9 bases in between. The CDR3 is 14 amino acids. The germline gives CDR1 SNHLY, CDR2 FYNNEI. The CDR3 bases are TGTGCCAGCAGTCCCCAGGGGTCTGGAAACACCATATATTTT. Amino acid sequence: CASSPQGSGNTIYF.

The count of this clone is one. The J gene is TRBJ2-7, the V gene TRBV12-5; TRBD1 might be the D (5 bases). The CDR3 has 14 amino acids. From germline, CDR1 is LGHNT and CDR2 FRNRAP. The germline V and J ends were trimmed by 0 bases and 4 bases, with 10 bases remaining between them. The chain's CDR3 is CASGLVRGTYEQYF. CDR3 bases: TGTGCTAGTGGTTTGGTAAGGGGAACTTACGAGCAGTACTTC.

This chain joins TRBV11-3 and TRBJ1-6; D possibly corresponds to TRBD1 (5 bases). With 7 bases removed from V and 7 bases from J, the gap between germline ends came to 20 bases. The CDR3 extends over 16 amino acids. CDR1 is SGHNT, CDR2 YENEEA, per germline. Here the CDR3 reads CASNTMQGKSNSPLHF. The DNA of the CDR3 is TGTGCCAGCAACACGATGCAGGGAAAATCAAATTCACCCCTCCACTTT.

The V gene is TRBV5-1, the J gene TRBJ1-2, with D perhaps matching TRBD1 (5 bases). Per the germline V gene, CDR1 is SGHRS and CDR2 is YFSETQ. Trimming took off 4 bases at V and 8 bases at J, with 15 bases between the two ends. There are 13 residues in the CDR3. Here the CDR3 reads CASSQTANRGYTF. The CDR3 DNA is TGCGCCAGCAGCCAGACAGCTAATCGGGGCTACACCTTC.

This chain connects TRBV5-4 to TRBJ2-7; D possibly corresponds to TRBD2 (5 bases). The V gene lost 6 bases and the J gene lost 3 bases, with 25 bases spanning the gap. The CDR3 spans 17 residues. The germline V gene encodes CDR1 SGHNT and CDR2 YYREEE (reference sequence). The CDR3 nucleotides are TGTGCCAGCAATCCGGGCCAAAGGCCGACCGGGGTCTACGAGCAGTACTTC. It specifies CASNPGQRPTGVYEQYF.